Each of the 26 T cell receptor beta chains below was sequenced from the same sample in a study of blood T cell repertoires in COVID-19. Here immunoSEQ multiplex PCR was the method, and the copy in TCRdb shows in-frame clones only, minus some. The sample records under 130,000 clones, more than 80% being singletons. Material: peripheral blood. The source is a woman in her sixties or seventies with acute or convalescent COVID-19.

The rearrangement links TRBV5-1 to TRBJ1-1; TRBD1 is a possible D gene (6 bases). The CDR3 loop spans 16 amino acids. With 4 bases removed from V and 4 bases from J, the gap between germline ends came to 20 bases. In germline, CDR1 is SGHRS, CDR2 YFSETQ. CDR3 sequence reads: CASSPRSTGLGTEAFF. In DNA form, the CDR3 reads TGCGCCAGCAGCCCGAGATCTACAGGGTTGGGCACTGAAGCTTTCTTT.

The CDR3 region has the DNA TGTGCCAGCAGCTTAAGCAGGGCGGGCAATCAGCCCCAGCATTTT. Protein product: CASSLSRAGNQPQHF. The chain combines TRBV7-2 with TRBJ1-5, with D tentatively TRBD1 (5 bases). Per germline, CDR1 SGHTA and CDR2 FQGNSA. Trimming shortened V by 2 bases and J by 2 bases, and 10 bases separated the two germline ends. CDR3 length: 15 amino acids. Full variable domain (missing parts from reference TRBV7-2 and TRBJ1-5): GAGVSQSPSNKVTEKGKDVELRCDPISGHTALYWYRQSLGQGLEFLIYFQGNSAPDKSGLPSDRFSAERTGGSVSTLTIQRTQQEDSAVYLCASSLSRAGNQPQHFGDGTRLSIL.

This rearrangement joins TRBV28 to TRBJ1-5; 8 bases map to TRBD1. After removal of 6 bases from V and 3 bases from J, the junction contained 4 bases not matched to a gene. Germline CDR1 MDHEN, CDR2 SYDVKM. The CDR3 is 14 amino acids. DNA of the CDR3: TGTGCCAGCAGAGAGGACAGGGTCAATCAGCCCCAGCATTTT. Amino acid sequence: CASREDRVNQPQHF.

This chain uses TRBV25-1 with TRBJ2-2, with 8 bases identical to TRBD1. The V segment lost 4 bases and the J segment 7 bases; nucleotides outside the gene matches: 8. Germline CDR1 MGHDK, CDR2 SYGVNS. CDR3 length equals 15 residues. CDR3 amino acids: CASSADREHLGELFF. CDR3 nucleotides: TGTGCCAGCAGTGCGGACAGGGAGCACCTCGGGGAGCTGTTTTTT.

The chain joins TRBV2 to TRBJ2-1; D gene uncertain. CDR3 size: 12 residues. Germline CDR1 SNHLY, CDR2 FYNNEI. V was cut by 8 bases and J by 1 base, with 6 bases left in between. CDR3 nucleotide sequence: TGTGCCAGCCTGCGTTCCTACAATGAGCAGTTCTTC. This translates into CASLRSYNEQFF.

This clone was detected once. The chain combines TRBV19 with TRBJ1-2; D gene uncertain. Per germline, CDR1 LNHDA and CDR2 SQIVND (reference sequence). V was pared by 3 bases and J by 2 bases, with 4 bases between. The CDR3 extends over 12 amino acids. CDR3 in DNA: TGTGCCAGTAGTATTACAAACTATGGCTACACCTTC. Translated: CASSITNYGYTF.

The V and J genes are TRBV20-1 and TRBJ1-5; D ambiguous. Germline assignment: CDR1 DFQATT and CDR2 SNEGSKA (reference sequence). The CDR3 covers 10 residues. The V and J ends lost 6 bases and 2 bases respectively, with 2 bases between them. CDR3 protein: CSAGNQPQHF. DNA for the CDR3: TGCAGTGCCGGCAATCAGCCCCAGCATTTT.

The chain employs TRBV24-1 and TRBJ2-2; D may be TRBD2 (5 bases). Germline CDR1 is KGHDR and CDR2 is SFDVKD. This CDR3 spans 12 amino acids. V was trimmed by 7 bases and J by 5 bases, leaving 7 bases between them. CDR3 sequence (DNA): TGTGCCACCAGCCCGGGGACCGGGGAGCTGTTTTTT. It encodes CATSPGTGELFF.

V and J are TRBV19 and TRBJ1-4, with a weak D call TRBD1 (5 bases). The germline gives CDR1 LNHDA, CDR2 SQIVND (reference sequence). The CDR3 loop spans 13 amino acids. The V gene lost 5 bases and the J gene lost 8 bases, with 12 bases spanning the gap. Written as DNA, the CDR3 is TGTGCCAGTAGTGGGCAGGGTAAAGAAAAACTGTTTTTT. The encoded protein is CASSGQGKEKLFF.

The chain's CDR3 is CASSIGGFHQPQHF. The CDR3 nucleotides are TGTGCCAGCAGCATCGGGGGGTTCCATCAGCCCCAGCATTTT. The chain carries TRBV9 and TRBJ1-5, with a tentative D call TRBD1 (5 bases). The CDR3 totals 14 residues. Deletions cut 4 bases from V and 5 bases from J, with 13 bases between. From germline, CDR1 is SGDLS and CDR2 YYNGEE.

About this clone: In the same sample, other DNA sequences code for this CDR3. This chain uses TRBV11-2 with TRBJ2-2, with D possibly matching TRBD1 (6 bases). Germline V lookup: CDR1 SGHAT, CDR2 FQNNGV. V was shortened by 5 bases and J by 3 bases, with 19 bases between the two germline ends. This CDR3 has 17 amino acids. The DNA for the CDR3 is TGTGCCAGCAGCCCTCCTGGGGCAGGGGTGGACACCGGGGAGCTGTTTTTT. It encodes CASSPPGAGVDTGELFF.

This clone was seen a handful of times. J is TRBJ1-1 and V is TRBV14; D gene uncertain. V lost 0 bases and J 6 bases, leaving 8 bases between the germline ends. Germline CDR1 is SGHDN and CDR2 is FVKESK. The CDR3 length is 13 residues. The CDR3 nucleotides read TGTGCCAGCAGCCAAGATCCCTCCCCTGAAGCTTTCTTT. This translates into CASSQDPSPEAFF. Full variable domain (outside the CDR3, taken from reference TRBV14 and TRBJ1-1): EAGVTQFPSHSVIEKGQTVTLRCDPISGHDNLYWYRRVMGKEIKFLLHFVKESKQDESGMPNNRFLAERTGGTYSTLKVQPAELEDSGVYFCASSQDPSPEAFFGQGTRLTVV.

The J gene is TRBJ2-1, the V gene TRBV18; 8 nucleotides agree with TRBD2. There are 14 residues in the CDR3. Germline V gene data show CDR1 as KGHSH and CDR2 as LQKENI. Trimming cost V 1 base and J 5 bases; bases outside gene matches: 1. The CDR3 here is CASSPLGLDNEQFF. The CDR3 nucleotides are TGTGCCAGCTCACCACTGGGACTAGACAATGAGCAGTTCTTC.

This clone was detected a few times. The chain employs TRBV18 and TRBJ2-7; TRBD2 is a possible D gene (5 bases). Trimming removed 0 bases from V and 0 bases from J, with 15 bases in between. Germline V CDR1 and CDR2: KGHSH, LQKENI. The CDR3 length is 17 residues. The CDR3 DNA reads as TGTGCCAGCTCACCACCAATTTTGAGCGGACTCTCCTACGAGCAGTACTTC. It yields the protein CASSPPILSGLSYEQYF.

The chain carries TRBV5-1 and TRBJ1-1; D remains unclear. CDR3 length: 16 amino acids. Germline V lookup: CDR1 SGHRS, CDR2 YFSETQ. V dropped 7 bases and J dropped 1 base, with 20 bases sitting between them. In DNA, the CDR3 is TGCGCCAGCCGCTCTTCGGGAGGGCAACCGAACACTGAAGCTTTCTTT. Amino acids: CASRSSGGQPNTEAFF.

The chain uses TRBV5-4 and TRBJ1-1; TRBD1 matches at 7 bases. J was trimmed by 9 bases and V by 3 bases; bases with no gene match: 8. This CDR3 has 13 residues. Germline CDR1 is SGHNT and CDR2 is YYREEE (reference sequence). Here the CDR3 reads CASSSTGDFQAFF. Written as DNA, the CDR3 is TGTGCCAGCAGCTCCACAGGGGACTTCCAAGCTTTCTTT. Full variable domain (missing parts from reference TRBV5-4 and TRBJ1-1): ETGVTQSPTHLIKTRGQQVTLRCSSQSGHNTVSWYQQALGQGPQFIFQYYREEENGRGNFPPRFSGLQFPNYSSELNVNALELDDSALYLCASSSTGDFQAFFGQGTRLTVV.

The V gene is TRBV19, the J gene TRBJ1-3; D gene unclear. The CDR3 runs 15 residues. Germline values: CDR1 LNHDA, CDR2 SQIVND (reference sequence). V was trimmed by 7 bases and J by 0 bases, leaving 13 bases between them. The CDR3 is CASTQNPSSGNTIYF. In nucleotides, the CDR3 is TGTGCCAGTACACAGAACCCAAGCTCTGGAAACACCATATATTTT.

The rearrangement links TRBV15 to TRBJ1-2, with D tentatively TRBD1 (6 bases). Trimming shortened V by 1 base and J by 8 bases, and 14 bases separated the two germline ends. This CDR3 spans 14 amino acids. Germline CDR1 and CDR2: LNHNV and YYDKDF (reference sequence). Written as DNA, the CDR3 is TGTGCCACCAGCAGAGGGCAGGGGATCGACGGCTACACCTTC. This gives the protein CATSRGQGIDGYTF.

Only a few counts were recorded for this clone. This CDR3 reads CASSLDPGGNGYTF. Written as DNA, the CDR3 is TGTGCCAGCAGCTTGGATCCAGGGGGCAATGGCTACACCTTC. V usage is TRBV5-4 and J usage is TRBJ1-2, with 8 bases identical to TRBD1. The V gene's germline CDR1 is SGHNT and CDR2 YYREEE (reference sequence). J lost 6 bases, V lost 0 bases, and 4 bases had no gene match. This CDR3 is 14 amino acids long.

The chain combines TRBV28 with TRBJ1-1; 9 positions agree with TRBD1. Germline loops: CDR1 MDHEN, CDR2 SYDVKM. This CDR3 is built from 14 residues. V was pared by 9 bases and J by 1 base, with 6 bases of the junction left unmatched. The CDR3 sequence is CASLTGGANTEAFF. The CDR3 DNA reads TGTGCCAGTTTGACAGGGGGGGCGAACACTGAAGCTTTCTTT.

Only a few counts were recorded for this clone. Here the CDR3 DNA reads TGTGCCAGCAGCCCGGTGACAGGGCGCTCTGGAAACACCATATATTTT. Its protein is CASSPVTGRSGNTIYF. The chain combines TRBV13 with TRBJ1-3; 7 positions match TRBD1. The V segment lost 5 bases and the J segment 0 bases; nucleotides outside the gene matches: 7. The CDR3 consists of 16 residues. Germline CDR1 and CDR2: PRHDT and FYEKMQ (reference sequence).

This rearrangement joins TRBV29-1 to TRBJ1-2; TRBD1 matches 7 bases. This CDR3 has 13 residues. V lost 2 bases and J lost 7; bases outside the gene matches: 7. Germline V gene sequence: CDR1 SQVTM, CDR2 ANQGSEA. CDR3 in DNA: TGCAGCGTTGAAAATGGAGGGGGCAGTGGCTACACCTTC. This gives the protein CSVENGGGSGYTF.

V and J are TRBV4-1 and TRBJ1-2, with no clear D. Trimming took 4 bases from V and 4 from J, leaving 16 bases between them. Per the germline V gene, CDR1 is MGHRA and CDR2 is YSYEKL. This CDR3 comprises 15 residues. CDR3 region: CASSRYTGWSYGYTF. CDR3 DNA sequence: TGCGCCAGCAGCCGCTACACGGGTTGGAGCTATGGCTACACCTTC.

The V call is TRBV19, the J call TRBJ1-3; TRBD1 matches at 7 bases. From germline, CDR1 is LNHDA and CDR2 SQIVND (reference sequence). The CDR3 contains 15 residues. The V and J ends lost 9 bases and 4 bases, in that order; junction bases with no gene match: 12. In DNA, the CDR3 is TGTGCCAGCCGCCCTACAGGGGCCGCAGGAAACACCATATATTTT. It translates to CASRPTGAAGNTIYF.

The J gene is TRBJ2-5, the V gene TRBV29-1; TRBD2 is a possible D gene (5 bases). Germline V gene lookup returns CDR1 SQVTM and CDR2 ANQGSEA. V dropped 3 bases and J dropped 2 bases, with 10 bases sitting between them. The CDR3 is 13 amino acids. In DNA, the CDR3 is TGCAGCGTTGAGTATCCGGGACAAGAGACCCAGTACTTC. It codes for CSVEYPGQETQYF.

The rearrangement links TRBV18 to TRBJ1-2, with TRBD1 identical over 8 bases. This CDR3 contains 14 residues. Germline V gives CDR1 KGHSH, CDR2 LQKENI. Trimming removed 5 bases from V and 6 bases from J; junction bases left unmatched: 8. CDR3 loop: CASSATGAANGYTF. As DNA, the CDR3 is TGTGCCAGCTCAGCGACAGGGGCGGCTAATGGCTACACCTTC. The variable domain in full, with the rest retrieved from reference TRBV18 and TRBJ1-2, is NAGVMQNPRHLVRRRGQEARLRCSPMKGHSHVYWYRQLPEEGLKFMVYLQKENIIDESGMPKERFSAEFPKEGPSILRIQQVVRGDSAAYFCASSATGAANGYTFGSGTRLTVV.